Listed below are T cell receptor beta chains from one sample, sequenced in a study of shared clonotypes between healthy human individuals. TCRdb's copy holds only in-frame clones and misses some; the assay was immunoSEQ multiplex PCR. The sample consists of millions of clones, more than 80% of them appearing once. The sample consisted of naive CD4+ T cells sorted from blood. The receptors originated from a man aged 18 to 29 in good health. CDR3s include the opening cysteine and the closing phenylalanine or tryptophan. The order of the fields is V gene, clone size, J gene, CDR3 protein. A row's size may be missing; if present it is once, few, many or a size class.

TRBV5-6	.	TRBJ2-7	CASSALSLNSYEQYF
TRBV2	.	TRBJ2-1	CASSFPGLAGVNEQFF
TRBV5-1	.	TRBJ1-5	CAIRKGGRAPNQPQHF
TRBV7-2	.	TRBJ2-4	CASSLDPPPAIQYF
TRBV4-1	once	TRBJ1-4	CASSLGQGVANEKLFF
TRBV28	.	TRBJ2-7	CASTEQGEGSYEQYF
TRBV6-6	.	TRBJ1-6	CASSPRAGSPLHF
TRBV5-1	.	TRBJ2-2	CASSSLEGKTGELFF
TRBV2	.	TRBJ2-2	CASSRKGNTGELFF
TRBV2	.	TRBJ2-2	CASSEEGLLGGGELFF
TRBV5-4	.	TRBJ2-2	CASSLDSNTGELFF
TRBV28	.	TRBJ1-5	CASSPGTGDSRPQHF
TRBV18	.	TRBJ2-5	CASSPDRGETQYF
TRBV30	once	TRBJ2-3	CALEEAESTDTQYF
TRBV29-1	.	TRBJ2-7	CSVGGSTYEQYF
TRBV6-1	once	TRBJ1-2	CASSELPGGDYGYTF
TRBV7-2	.	TRBJ2-7	CASSLQRGSSYEQYF
TRBV2	.	TRBJ2-1	CASSTRAGSYNEQFF
TRBV7-9	.	TRBJ2-7	CASSSGTGHYEQYF
TRBV4-1	.	TRBJ2-3	CASSLQTSRGTDTQYF
TRBV4-1	.	TRBJ1-2	CASSQETGYGYTF